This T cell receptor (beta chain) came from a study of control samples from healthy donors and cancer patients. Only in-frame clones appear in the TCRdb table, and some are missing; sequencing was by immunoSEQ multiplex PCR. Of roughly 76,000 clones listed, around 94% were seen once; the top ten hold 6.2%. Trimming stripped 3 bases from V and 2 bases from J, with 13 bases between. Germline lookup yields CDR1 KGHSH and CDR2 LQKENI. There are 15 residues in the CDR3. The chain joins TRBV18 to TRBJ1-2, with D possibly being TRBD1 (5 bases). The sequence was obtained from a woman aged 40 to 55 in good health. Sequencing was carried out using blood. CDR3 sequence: CASSPGADGNYGYTF. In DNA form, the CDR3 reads TGTGCCAGCTCACCTGGGGCGGACGGCAACTATGGCTACACCTTC. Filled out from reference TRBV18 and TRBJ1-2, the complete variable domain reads NAGVMQNPRHLVRRRGQEARLRCSPMKGHSHVYWYRQLPEEGLKFMVYLQKENIIDESGMPKERFSAEFPKEGPSILRIQQVVRGDSAAYFCASSPGADGNYGYTFGSGTRLTVV.